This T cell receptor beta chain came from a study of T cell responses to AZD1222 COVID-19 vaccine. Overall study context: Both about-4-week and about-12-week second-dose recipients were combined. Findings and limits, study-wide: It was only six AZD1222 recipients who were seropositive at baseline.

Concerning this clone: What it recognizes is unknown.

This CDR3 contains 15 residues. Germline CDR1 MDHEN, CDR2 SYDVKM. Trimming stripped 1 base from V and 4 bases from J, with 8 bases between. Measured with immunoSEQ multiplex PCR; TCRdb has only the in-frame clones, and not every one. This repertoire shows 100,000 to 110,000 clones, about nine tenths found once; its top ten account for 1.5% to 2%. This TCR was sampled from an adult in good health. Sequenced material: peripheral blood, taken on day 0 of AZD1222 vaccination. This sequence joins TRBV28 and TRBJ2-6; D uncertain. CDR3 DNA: TGTGCCAGCAGTTTATACAGAGCCGGGGCCAACGTCCTGACTTTC. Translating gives CASSLYRAGANVLTF.